One T cell receptor (beta chain) is described in this entry. The sample comes from a study of blood T cell repertoires in COVID-19. Study details: Sites across the United States, Italy and Spain contributed samples from acute and convalescent COVID-19. From T cells, B-cell-depleted T cells, or PBMCs came the material, which was cDNA or gDNA.

The CDR3 spans 12 residues. Germline loops: CDR1 LGHDT, CDR2 YNNKEL (reference sequence). The V gene end was trimmed by 10 bases and the J gene end by 7 bases; junction bases not matched to a gene: 8. Per the original methods: Estimates of nucleated cell counts were drawn from the amplification of reference gene primers. The table came from immunoSEQ multiplex PCR; TCRdb's copy has only in-frame clones and leaves some out. V, J and clone size were drawn from that table, and D and trimming were deduced from the DNA. The data show around 130,000 clones, around four fifths seen once. This TCR was sampled from a human donor in a cohort sampled during active COVID-19. This rearrangement joins TRBV3-1 (or the pseudogene TRBV3-2) to TRBJ2-7; TRBD1 aligns across 9 bases. Sequencing was done on a sample of peripheral blood. CDR3: CATTDRGREQYF. The CDR3, as DNA: TGTGCCACCACTGACAGGGGGAGAGAGCAGTACTTC.